Listed here are 15 T cell receptor beta chains from one sample, sequenced in a study of OX40 agonist ivuxolimab in advanced cancers. Produced via immunoSEQ multiplex PCR; TCRdb's table is partial and in-frame only. This table holds 15,000 to 20,000 clones, less than 95% found once. The material sequenced was CD4+ or CD8+ T cells sorted from blood, taken in a trial of the OX40 agonist ivuxolimab. These receptors came from an adult with an advanced solid tumor such as melanoma, head and neck, liver or kidney cancer.

The V gene is TRBV7-8, the J gene TRBJ2-7, with TRBD2 as a possible D gene (5 bases). Germline CDR1 SGHVS, CDR2 FQNEAQ. V lost 2 bases and J 3 bases, leaving 14 bases between the germline ends. The CDR3 length is 15 residues. DNA of the CDR3: TGTGCCAGCAGCTTAACAGCGGACCGCTTCTACGAGCAGTACTTC. Residues: CASSLTADRFYEQYF.

This clone was observed a few times. CDR3 amino acids: CASSGTMGEAFF. Here the CDR3 DNA reads TGCGCCAGCAGCGGTACTATGGGTGAAGCTTTCTTT. The gene calls are TRBV4-1 and TRBJ1-1; D is uncertain. CDR1 is MGHRA and CDR2 is YSYEKL in the germline V gene. This CDR3 contains 12 residues. Trimming pared 5 bases from V and 7 bases from J, leaving 11 bases between.

The chain recombines TRBV28 with TRBJ2-2, with D possibly TRBD1 on 7 matching bases. V lost 5 bases and J lost 7, with 14 bases in between. The germline V gene encodes CDR1 MDHEN and CDR2 SYDVKM. The CDR3 is 14 residues long. This CDR3 reads CASSLTGEVGELFF. DNA of the CDR3: TGTGCCAGCAGTCTTACAGGGGAGGTCGGGGAGCTGTTTTTT.

V usage is TRBV13 and J usage is TRBJ2-1; possible D gene TRBD2, 5 bases. This CDR3 contains 13 residues. Trimming removed 5 bases at V and 7 bases at J, with 12 bases between. CDR1 PRHDT and CDR2 FYEKMQ come from the germline V gene (reference sequence). The DNA for the CDR3 is TGTGCCAGCAGCGCCCGACTAAGGAATGAGCAGTTCTTC. As protein: CASSARLRNEQFF.

The rearrangement uses TRBV7-2 and TRBJ2-1; D gene uncertain. Trimming stripped 5 bases from V and 3 bases from J, with 8 bases between. The germline CDR1 and CDR2 sequences are SGHTA and FQGNSA. This CDR3 comprises 13 residues. The CDR3 reads CASSPIDYNEQFF. In DNA, the CDR3 is TGTGCCAGCAGCCCTATTGACTACAATGAGCAGTTCTTC. Full variable domain (outside the CDR3, taken from reference TRBV7-2 and TRBJ2-1): GAGVSQSPSNKVTEKGKDVELRCDPISGHTALYWYRQSLGQGLEFLIYFQGNSAPDKSGLPSDRFSAERTGGSVSTLTIQRTQQEDSAVYLCASSPIDYNEQFFGPGTRLTVL.

V and J are TRBV14 and TRBJ2-7; a possible D gene is TRBD2 (5 bases). Trimming removed 1 base from V and 10 bases from J, with 11 bases in between. The germline CDR1 and CDR2 sequences are SGHDN and FVKESK. The CDR3 loop spans 12 amino acids. The CDR3 region is CASSQAPGSQYF. CDR3 DNA: TGTGCCAGCAGCCAAGCCCCGGGATCCCAGTACTTC.

J is TRBJ2-1 and V is TRBV10-3, with a possible D match to TRBD2 (5 bases). The germline CDR1 and CDR2 sequences are ENHRY and SYGVKD. This CDR3 contains 15 residues. V lost 4 bases and J lost 0, with 10 bases in between. The CDR3 DNA sequence: TGTGCCATCAGTGGCGGGTTTAGCTCCTACAATGAGCAGTTCTTC. Protein product: CAISGGFSSYNEQFF.

The chain carries TRBV19 and TRBJ2-2, with 13 bases fitting TRBD2. This CDR3 has 18 residues. V dropped 0 bases and J dropped 7; count of bases not matched to a gene: 8. CDR1 and CDR2 from the germline V gene are LNHDA and SQIVND (reference sequence). CDR3 nucleotide sequence: TGTGCCAGTAGTATAGATAGTGAACTAGCGGGAGGGATCGGGGAGCTGTTTTTT. The encoded protein is CASSIDSELAGGIGELFF.

The J gene is TRBJ2-2, the V gene TRBV9; no clear D. Germline V gene sequence: CDR1 SGDLS, CDR2 YYNGEE. Trimming removed 5 bases at V and 8 bases at J, with 13 bases between. CDR3 length: 13 residues. CDR3 nucleotide sequence: TGTGCCAGCAGTGACCTAGGGTCTGGGGAGCTGTTTTTT. Protein sequence: CASSDLGSGELFF.

V gene TRBV29-1 combines with J gene TRBJ2-1; TRBD2 matches at 7 bases. Germline V gene data show CDR1 as SQVTM and CDR2 as ANQGSEA. Trimming took 1 base from V and 4 from J; bases not matched to a gene: 4. This CDR3 is 14 amino acids long. CDR3 sequence: CSVEAGREYNEQFF. As DNA, the CDR3 is TGCAGCGTTGAAGCAGGGAGGGAATACAATGAGCAGTTCTTC.

The genes are TRBV4-2 and TRBJ2-1; TRBD2 agrees at 9 bases. Looked up from germline, CDR1 is LGHNA and CDR2 is YNFKEQ. The length of the CDR3 is 18 residues. V was clipped by 1 base and J by 9 bases; unmatched bases: 16. The CDR3 sequence is CASSQVGGLVSGSIEQFF. CDR3 nucleotides: TGTGCCAGCAGCCAAGTCGGGGGGTTAGTTAGCGGGAGCATTGAGCAGTTCTTC.

This chain uses TRBV7-3 with TRBJ2-2; a possible D gene is TRBD2 (5 bases). Germline V gene lookup returns CDR1 SGHTA and CDR2 FQGTGA. Trimming shortened V by 3 bases and J by 6 bases, and 8 bases separated the two germline ends. CDR3 length equals 13 residues. The CDR3 region is CASSFGGSGELFF. The CDR3 DNA is TGTGCCAGCAGCTTTGGCGGGTCCGGGGAGCTGTTTTTT.

V gene TRBV7-9 combines with J gene TRBJ2-5, with TRBD1 identical over 7 bases. CDR3 length equals 14 residues. CDR1 and CDR2 (germline): SEHNR, FQNEAQ (reference sequence). The trim removed 6 bases at V and 3 bases at J, leaving 7 bases unmatched. CDR3 nucleotide sequence: TGTGCCAGCAGTCCACGCGACAGGGAAGAGACCCAGTACTTC. Amino acid sequence: CASSPRDREETQYF.

This chain joins TRBV7-3 and TRBJ2-7; 7 bases fit TRBD2. This CDR3 region has 14 residues. Germline CDR1 reads SGHTA; CDR2 reads FQGTGA. The junction had 10 bases not matched to a gene; V was cut back by 5 bases and J by 6 bases. The CDR3 loop is CASSPSARGGEQYF. For the CDR3, the DNA is TGTGCCAGCAGCCCCTCAGCTCGCGGGGGCGAGCAGTACTTC.

DNA for the CDR3: TGCGCCAGCAGCCAAGATCTGGGAGGTTACACAGATACGCAGTATTTT. Translated: CASSQDLGGYTDTQYF. The genes are TRBV4-3 and TRBJ2-3; possible D gene TRBD2, 6 bases. Trimming pared 0 bases from V and 2 bases from J, leaving 12 bases between. There are 16 residues in the CDR3. Germline values: CDR1 LGHNA, CDR2 YSLEER.